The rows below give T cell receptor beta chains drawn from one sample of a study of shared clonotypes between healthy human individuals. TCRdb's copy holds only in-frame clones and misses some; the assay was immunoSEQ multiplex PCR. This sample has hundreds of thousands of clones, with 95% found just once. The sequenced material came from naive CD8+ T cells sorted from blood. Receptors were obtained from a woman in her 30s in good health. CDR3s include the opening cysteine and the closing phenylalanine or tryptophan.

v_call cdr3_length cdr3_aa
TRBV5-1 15 CASSPGQRNNQPQHF
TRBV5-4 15 CASSWERETYNEQFF
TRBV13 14 CASSLNSVNTEAFF
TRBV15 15 CATSRNRDFQNEQYF
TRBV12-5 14 CASEMGPHTDTQYF
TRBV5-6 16 CASSTTPTGSNTEAFF
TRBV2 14 CASSPATGSYEQYF
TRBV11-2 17 CASSLGRSAYSGNTIYF
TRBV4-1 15 CASSQEPHSYNEQFF
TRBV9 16 CASSGSFRNMNTEAFF
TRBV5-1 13 CASRDLGTDTQYF
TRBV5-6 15 CASSTTTGLLFEQYF
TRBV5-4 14 CASSLGQGSSEQYF
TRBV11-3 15 CASSSRSGAAGELFF
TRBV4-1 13 CASSPTRSGELFF
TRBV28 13 CASSFSPPNTQYF
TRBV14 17 CASSQDRTLPLFYEQYF
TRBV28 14 CASTKAGNSYEQYF
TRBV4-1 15 CASSQLTGVPGELFF
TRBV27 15 CASSSGTSGSGELFF
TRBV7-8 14 CASSFTGGRETQYF
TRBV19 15 CASSIDRGMNTEAFF
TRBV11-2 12 CASSLGTYEQYF
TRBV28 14 CASSLGGDSYEQYF
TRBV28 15 CASSALLGSSYEQYF
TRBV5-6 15 CASSRADGNYNEQFF
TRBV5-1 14 CASSFQGQNEKLFF
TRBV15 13 CATSLSRGYEQYF
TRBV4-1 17 CASSQDHGLARAGTQYF
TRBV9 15 CASSPRLAGDDEQFF
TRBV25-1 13 CASSAAWNTEAFF
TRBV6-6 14 CASSYSYSPYEQYF
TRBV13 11 CASSLIDRGFF
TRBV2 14 CASSVFGVNQPQHF
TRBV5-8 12 CASSLYVQPQHF
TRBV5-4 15 CASSSGLAGGNEQFF
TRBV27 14 CASQRGGTTDTQYF
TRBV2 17 CASSIGLAGVGRNEQFF
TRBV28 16 CASRTTTAGRNTEAFF
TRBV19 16 CASRAEGAGSYNEQFF
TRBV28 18 CASSRQGLAGMITGELFF
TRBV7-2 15 CASSFGFIMNTEAFF
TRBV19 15 CASRPGQGLRYGYTF
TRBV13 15 CASSSGGTGAYEQYF
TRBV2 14 CASRRLAAQETQYF
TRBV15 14 CATSRDSLQETQYF
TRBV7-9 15 CASSAIRDREEKLFF
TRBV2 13 CASAPDGRDTQYF
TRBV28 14 CASRRQAPSHEQYF
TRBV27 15 CASSQPGHGTDGYTF
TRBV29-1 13 CSVNWNGRTEAFF
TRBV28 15 CASSPLGRGGTEAFF